This T cell receptor beta chain was retrieved from a study of blood T cell repertoires in COVID-19. Germline V gene lookup returns CDR1 GTSNPN and CDR2 SVGIG (reference sequence). The V end was cut by 5 bases, the J end by 4 bases, with 21 bases between. This CDR3 contains 16 residues. Per the authors' pipeline: Estimated nucleated cell counts came from reference gene primer amplification. Using immunoSEQ multiplex PCR, the repertoire was profiled, and TCRdb retains in-frame clones only, with some absent. The V and J calls and the clone size are those of that table, but D and trimming were determined from the DNA. This sample has 140,000 to 150,000 clones, with approximately 90% found just once.

Material for sequencing was PBMCs or T cells enriched from blood (not recorded which). The chain uses TRBV30 and TRBJ1-3, with D possibly TRBD1 on 6 matching bases. The source of this sequence is a woman younger than 45 with acute COVID-19. The CDR3 region is CAWGQNTGSRGNTIYF. CDR3 nucleotides: TGTGCCTGGGGACAGAATACGGGTTCGAGGGGAAACACCATATATTTT.